This T cell receptor beta chain was captured by sequencing in a study of T-cell memory formation after mild COVID-19. Study observations and caveats: Memory sampled before infection contained some responding clones, suggesting cross-reactive memory joined. Researchers could not confirm that second-wave clones peaking on day 37 targeted SARS-CoV-2.

Germline V gene sequence: CDR1 MNHNS, CDR2 SASEGT. The CDR3 covers 18 residues. V lost 5 bases and J lost 4, with 23 bases in between. TCRdb re-called the 5' RACE reads through MiXCR, storing one row per CDR3 protein. The data show 400,000 to 500,000 distinct CDR3 sequences, 20% seen once. This clonotype was seen a handful of times. Its target is not known. This chain uses TRBV6-1 with TRBJ1-4; possible D gene TRBD1, 6 bases. The TCR originated in an adult woman who had mild COVID-19 (a few samples of this study predate the infection). Cell type and time point are not known. The sample comprised PBMCs or a T cell subset sorted from them (not recorded which). CDR3 sequence (DNA): TGTGCCAGCAGTAGTTCTCCGGGACAAGGGGCTCTTAATGAAAAACTGTTTTTT. This sequence encodes CASSSSPGQGALNEKLFF.